This T cell receptor (beta chain) emerged from a study of shared clonotypes between healthy human individuals. Study-wide results and caveats: Sharing of clonotypes among donors was expected to vary with sequencing depth. Non-shared clonotypes showed lower generation probabilities than clonotypes common to all four donors.

Trimming shortened V by 6 bases and J by 1 base, and 15 bases separated the two germline ends. Germline assignment: CDR1 KGHSH and CDR2 LQKENI. The CDR3 consists of 15 residues. Original data processing: There were no quality scores in the junction-only immunoSEQ sequences, so filtering differed. Only in-frame clones appear in the TCRdb table, and some are missing; sequencing was by immunoSEQ multiplex PCR. The DNA was the basis for D and trimming; V, J and clone size are from that table. The table lists under 2.5 million clones, 80% to 95% of them singletons. As to this clone: The antigen remains unidentified.

This chain links TRBV18 with TRBJ1-1; a weak D match, TRBD1 (5 bases). Specimen: naive CD4+ T cells from PBMCs. Subset: CD45RA+ positively selected. This clonotype was obtained from a man between 18 and 29 years old in good health. Some clones in this sample may be carry-over from other donors' samples. The CDR3 DNA follows: TGTGCCAGCTCCCCTCTCAACCAGGGGAACACTGAAGCTTTCTTT. Amino acids: CASSPLNQGNTEAFF.